This record covers a single TCR beta chain. Two negative PCRs, clearance, or symptom resolution had been documented for recovered Cohort 3 donors. The sample comes from a study of blood T cell repertoires in COVID-19. Repertoires were generated with immunoSEQ multiplex PCR, while TCRdb's copy carries only in-frame clones and drops some. The profile covers 300,000 to 400,000 clones, with 88% appearing a single time and 1.2% taken by the ten largest. Germline V lookup: CDR1 SGHDT, CDR2 YYEEEE. Trimming pared 4 bases from V and 2 bases from J, leaving 20 bases between. The CDR3 sequence is 17 residues long.

This rearrangement joins TRBV5-6 to TRBJ2-3, with D unclear. Sequenced material: PBMCs or T cells enriched from blood (not recorded which). The receptor's source is a woman between 18 and 30 years old who had recovered from COVID-19. CDR3 loop: CASSARVGSQPTDTQYF. The CDR3 DNA sequence: TGTGCCAGCAGCGCCCGGGTTGGGTCGCAACCCACAGATACGCAGTATTTT.